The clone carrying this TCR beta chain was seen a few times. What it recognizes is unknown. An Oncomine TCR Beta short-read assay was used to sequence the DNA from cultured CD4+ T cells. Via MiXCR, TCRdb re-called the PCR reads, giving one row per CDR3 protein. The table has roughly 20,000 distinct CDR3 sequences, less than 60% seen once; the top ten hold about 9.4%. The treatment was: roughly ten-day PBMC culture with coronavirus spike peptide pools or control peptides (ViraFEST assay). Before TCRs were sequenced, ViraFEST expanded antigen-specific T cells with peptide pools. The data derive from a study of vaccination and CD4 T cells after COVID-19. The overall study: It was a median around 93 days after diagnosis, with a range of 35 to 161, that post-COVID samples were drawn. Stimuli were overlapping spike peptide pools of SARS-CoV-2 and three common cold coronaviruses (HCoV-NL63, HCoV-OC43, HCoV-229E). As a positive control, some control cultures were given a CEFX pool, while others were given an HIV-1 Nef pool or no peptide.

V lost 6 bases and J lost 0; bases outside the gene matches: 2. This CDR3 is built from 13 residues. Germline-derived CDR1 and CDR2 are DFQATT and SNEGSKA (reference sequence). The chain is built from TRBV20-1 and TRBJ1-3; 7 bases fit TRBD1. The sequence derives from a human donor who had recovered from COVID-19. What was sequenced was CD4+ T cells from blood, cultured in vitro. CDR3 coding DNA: TGCAGTGCCTCAGGGGGCTCTGGAAACACCATATATTTT. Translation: CSASGGSGNTIYF.